This T cell receptor beta chain was recovered during a study of neoadjuvant anti-PD-1 for oral cavity cancer. This clone has only a few counts. What it binds is not known. Germline loops: CDR1 SNHLY, CDR2 FYNNEI. This CDR3 region has 17 residues. Trimming removed 3 bases from V and 4 bases from J, with 21 bases in between. Time point of the sample: after neoadjuvant nivolumab, at surgical resection. The study's findings and limits: Expansion of preexisting intratumoral clones was suggested to aid response.

Measured with immunoSEQ multiplex PCR; TCRdb has only the in-frame clones, and not every one. Of around 35,000 clones in the sample, more than 35% were seen once. The chain combines TRBV2 with TRBJ1-2; D call uncertain. Sequenced material: tumor tissue, taken after nivolumab (anti-PD-1) treatment. This sequence was found in a person between 40 and 79 years old with oral cavity squamous cell carcinoma. The CDR3 reads CASSDIYRVSDLYGYTF. The CDR3 DNA reads as TGTGCCAGCAGTGATATTTATAGGGTATCCGATCTCTATGGCTACACCTTC.